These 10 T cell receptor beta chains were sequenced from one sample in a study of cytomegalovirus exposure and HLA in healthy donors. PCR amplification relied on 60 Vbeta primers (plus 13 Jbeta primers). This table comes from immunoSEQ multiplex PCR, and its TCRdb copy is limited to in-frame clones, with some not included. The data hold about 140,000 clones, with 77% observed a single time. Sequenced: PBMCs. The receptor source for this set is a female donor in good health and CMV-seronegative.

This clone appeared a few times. As DNA, the CDR3 is TGTGCCAGCAGCAAAGCTAGCGGGAGCTCCAATGAGCAGTTCTTC. Its protein product is CASSKASGSSNEQFF. The chain combines TRBV21-1 with TRBJ2-1; the D call TRBD2 from the table was never checked on the DNA. TRBV21-1 is reported as a pseudogene. The CDR3 has 15 residues.

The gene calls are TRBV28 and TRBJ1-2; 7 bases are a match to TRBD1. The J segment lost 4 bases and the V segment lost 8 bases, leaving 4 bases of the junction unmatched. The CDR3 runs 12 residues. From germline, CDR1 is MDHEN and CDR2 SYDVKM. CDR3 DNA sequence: TGTGCCAGCCTGACAGGGCTCTATGGCTACACCTTC. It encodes CASLTGLYGYTF.

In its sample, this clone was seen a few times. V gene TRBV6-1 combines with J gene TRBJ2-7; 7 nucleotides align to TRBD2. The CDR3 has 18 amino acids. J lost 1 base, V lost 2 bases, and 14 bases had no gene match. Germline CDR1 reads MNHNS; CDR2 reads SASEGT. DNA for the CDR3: TGTGCCAGCAGTGAATGGTTTAGGGGTAGCGGGCGTTCCTACGAGCAGTACTTC. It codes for CASSEWFRGSGRSYEQYF.

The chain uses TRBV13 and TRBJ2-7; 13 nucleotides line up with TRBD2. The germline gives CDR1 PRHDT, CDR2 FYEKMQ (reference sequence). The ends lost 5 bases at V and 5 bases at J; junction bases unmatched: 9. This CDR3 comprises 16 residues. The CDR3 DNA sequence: TGTGCCAGCAGCGACACTAGCGGGGGGGCCACGCACGAGCAGTACTTC. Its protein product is CASSDTSGGATHEQYF.

The CDR3 here is CASSHPSGGLREKLFF. In DNA form, the CDR3 reads TGCGCCAGCAGCCACCCATCAGGGGGCTTACGGGAAAAACTGTTTTTT. The rearrangement links TRBV4-1 to TRBJ1-4, with 8 bases identical to TRBD1. CDR1 and CDR2 (germline): MGHRA, YSYEKL. J lost 8 bases, V lost 3 bases, and 11 bases had no gene match. The CDR3 has 16 residues.

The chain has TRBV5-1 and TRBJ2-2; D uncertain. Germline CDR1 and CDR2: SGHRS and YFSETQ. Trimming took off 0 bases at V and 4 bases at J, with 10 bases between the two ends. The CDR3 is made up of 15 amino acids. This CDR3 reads CASSLGPVRTGELFF. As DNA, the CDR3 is TGCGCCAGCAGCTTGGGCCCTGTGCGCACCGGGGAGCTGTTTTTT.

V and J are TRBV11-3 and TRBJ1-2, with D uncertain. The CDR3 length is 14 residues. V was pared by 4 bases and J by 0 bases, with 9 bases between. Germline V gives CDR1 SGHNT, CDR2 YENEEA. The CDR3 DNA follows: TGTGCCAGCAGCTCCGCCGGGTCTAACTATGGCTACACCTTC. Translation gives CASSSAGSNYGYTF.

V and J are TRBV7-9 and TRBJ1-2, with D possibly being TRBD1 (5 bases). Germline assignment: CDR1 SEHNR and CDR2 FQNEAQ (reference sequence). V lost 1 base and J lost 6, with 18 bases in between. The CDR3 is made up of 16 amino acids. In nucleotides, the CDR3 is TGTGCCAGCAGCTTAGGCGCTTTGGTCCGGGGGGATGGCTACACCTTC. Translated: CASSLGALVRGDGYTF.

DNA of the CDR3: TGTGCCAGCAGTGAAGGGACAGGGGGCACATATCAGCCCCAGCATTTT. Its protein is CASSEGTGGTYQPQHF. The V call is TRBV2, the J call TRBJ1-5; 11 nucleotides line up with TRBD1. Germline-derived CDR1 and CDR2 are SNHLY and FYNNEI. The CDR3 spans 16 residues. The V gene end was trimmed by 1 base and the J gene end by 5 bases; junction bases not matched to a gene: 4.

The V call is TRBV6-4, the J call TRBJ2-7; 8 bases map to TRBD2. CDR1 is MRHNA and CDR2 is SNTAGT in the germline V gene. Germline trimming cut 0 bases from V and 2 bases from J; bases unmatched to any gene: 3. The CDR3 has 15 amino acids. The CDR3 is CASSDSGLAAYEQYF. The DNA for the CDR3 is TGTGCCAGCAGTGACTCCGGACTAGCAGCCTACGAGCAGTACTTC.